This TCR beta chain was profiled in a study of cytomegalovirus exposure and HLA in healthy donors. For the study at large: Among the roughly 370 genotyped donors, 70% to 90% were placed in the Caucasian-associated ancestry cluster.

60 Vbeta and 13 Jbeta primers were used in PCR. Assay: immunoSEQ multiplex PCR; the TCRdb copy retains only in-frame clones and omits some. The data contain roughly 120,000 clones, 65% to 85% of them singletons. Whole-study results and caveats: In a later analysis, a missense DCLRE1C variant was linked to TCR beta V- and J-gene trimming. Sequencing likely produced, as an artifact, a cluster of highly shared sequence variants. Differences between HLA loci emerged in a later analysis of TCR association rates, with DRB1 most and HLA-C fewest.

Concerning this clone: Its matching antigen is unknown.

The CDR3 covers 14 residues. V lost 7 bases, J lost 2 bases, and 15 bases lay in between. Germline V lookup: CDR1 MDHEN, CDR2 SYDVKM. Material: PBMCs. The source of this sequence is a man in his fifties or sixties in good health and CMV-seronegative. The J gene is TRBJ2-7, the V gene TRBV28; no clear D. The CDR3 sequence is CASINAELTYEQYF. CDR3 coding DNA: TGTGCCAGCATTAACGCGGAGCTTACCTACGAGCAGTACTTC.